This T cell receptor (beta chain) was documented in a study of monozygotic twins with inflammatory bowel disease. Whole-study findings and limits: IBD patients showed reduced TCRbeta diversity (inverse Simpson) versus healthy co-twins. For IBD patients, clonotypes shared with others were fewer than for healthy twins, especially with disease activity.

Notes on this clonotype: As yet, its antigen is unknown.

Following a re-call of the 5' RACE reads, TCRdb has one entry per CDR3 protein and lacks DNA. In all, the sample yields 330,000 or so distinct CDR3 sequences. This CDR3 contains 15 residues. Germline assignment: CDR1 SEHNR and CDR2 FQNEAQ (reference sequence). The rearrangement uses TRBV7-9 and TRBJ2-5; the TCRdb D gene call, TRBD2, has no DNA to confirm it. This sequence was found in a human donor with ulcerative colitis or Crohn's disease, or a healthy co-twin of an affected twin (not recorded which). The sequencing sample was made of blood. CDR3 amino acids: CASSLGGGSGETQYF.